The rows below give T cell receptor beta chains drawn from one sample of a study of vaccination effects on CD4 cells after COVID-19. For these TCRs, the target antigens are not known. Profiled with immunoSEQ multiplex PCR; TCRdb holds only in-frame clones, not every one. This sample carries around 79,000 clones, approximately 74% of them seen once, and the ten largest clones take approximately 1.7%. Specimen: CD4+ T cells from PBMCs cultured with HCoV-229E spike peptides, collected before COVID-19 vaccination. All receptors come from a human donor who received a COVID-19 vaccine. Each CDR3 is given with its conserved first and last residue. The D gene is left open where the match is weak. Clone size is given for some rows only: seen once, a few or many times, or a class if the clone is expanded.

D	V	size	J	DNA	CDR3
.	TRBV5-1	.	TRBJ1-6	TGCGCCAGCAGCTTGCCGGCAGCGGATAATTCACCCCTCCACTTT	CASSLPAADNSPLHF
.	TRBV6-4	.	TRBJ2-3	TGTGCCAGCAGTGAAAGTGCCCTTAGCACAGATACGCAGTATTTT	CASSESALSTDTQYF
.	TRBV19	.	TRBJ1-2	TGTGCCAGTAGTAGGTCGGACTATGGCTACACCTTC	CASSRSDYGYTF
TRBD1	TRBV7-2	few	TRBJ2-2	TGTGCCAGCAGCTTAGGCCTGGGACAGCTCACCGGGGAGCTGTTTTTT	CASSLGLGQLTGELFF
TRBD1	TRBV28	few	TRBJ2-1	TGTGCCAGCAGTTCACGGACAGGGTCAGGAATGTCCTACAATGAGCAGTTCTTC	CASSSRTGSGMSYNEQFF
TRBD1	TRBV6-5	.	TRBJ2-5	TGTGCCAGCAGTTACCCGGGACAGCCAGAGACCCAGTACTTC	CASSYPGQPETQYF
.	TRBV18	once	TRBJ2-3	TGTGCCAGCTCACCGATGCGAGGGGGGCCAGATACGCAGTATTTT	CASSPMRGGPDTQYF
.	TRBV2	few	TRBJ1-3	TGTGCCAGCAGTGTGTCGGGAAACACCATATATTTT	CASSVSGNTIYF
.	TRBV11-2	.	TRBJ2-1	TGTGCCAGCAGCTTAGATCCTCTGACTATCAATGAGCAGTTCTTC	CASSLDPLTINEQFF
.	TRBV19	.	TRBJ2-1	TGTGCCAGTACCACGACAGGCTACAATGAGCAGTTCTTC	CASTTTGYNEQFF
.	TRBV23-1	.	TRBJ1-2	TGCGCCAGCAGTCAATCGATCCTTCAGCGGTATGGCTACACCTTC	CASSQSILQRYGYTF
.	TRBV30	few	TRBJ2-2	TGTGCCTGGAGTTCCGGGACAACTACGAACACCGGGGAGCTGTTTTTT	CAWSSGTTTNTGELFF
TRBD1	TRBV5-4	few	TRBJ1-1	TGTGCCAGCAGCCCGGACAGGGGGCGCCCTGAAGCTTTCTTT	CASSPDRGRPEAFF
.	TRBV2	.	TRBJ1-6	TGTGCCAGCAGTATGGGGGCCGAGCAATATTCACCCCTCCACTTT	CASSMGAEQYSPLHF
TRBD1	TRBV5-1	.	TRBJ1-2	TGCGCCAGCAGCATACCAACCAATCCGGGACAGGAAGCTTATGGCTACACCTTC	CASSIPTNPGQEAYGYTF
.	TRBV18	.	TRBJ1-5	TGTGCCAGCTCACTAACACAGGGTCCAGGGGGCAATCAGCCCCAGCATTTT	CASSLTQGPGGNQPQHF
.	TRBV7-2	.	TRBJ1-3	TGTGCCAGCAGCCGCAGGACCCAGGGAAGCTCTGGAAACACCATATATTTT	CASSRRTQGSSGNTIYF
TRBD2	TRBV7-3	.	TRBJ2-1	TGTGCCAGCAGTTCCGGACTAGCTTCCTACAATGAGCAGTTCTTC	CASSSGLASYNEQFF
.	TRBV6-5	.	TRBJ1-2	TGTGCCAGCAGTCGGGGGGAGAACTATGGCTACACCTTC	CASSRGENYGYTF
.	TRBV19	.	TRBJ1-1	TGTGCCAGTAGTGCAGGTTTAATGGGTCGCACTGAAGCTTTCTTT	CASSAGLMGRTEAFF
.	TRBV2	.	TRBJ2-5	TGTGCCAGCAGTTCTACCGCAGAGACCCAGTACTTC	CASSSTAETQYF
.	TRBV2	once	TRBJ1-5	TGTGCCAGCAGTGCGCGGGACCCTGGTGACCAGCATTTT	CASSARDPGDQHF
.	TRBV5-5	.	TRBJ2-5	TGTGCCAGCAGCTTGTGGGGTGAAGAGACCCAGTACTTC	CASSLWGEETQYF
TRBD2	TRBV5-1	.	TRBJ2-1	TGCGCCAGCAGCATAGGACTAGCGGGGGTTGGACTCTACAATGAGCAGTTCTTC	CASSIGLAGVGLYNEQFF
.	TRBV2	.	TRBJ1-4	TGTGCCAGCCACCCCCCAGGGGTGTTGGAAAAACTGTTTTTT	CASHPPGVLEKLFF
.	TRBV19	.	TRBJ1-2	TGTGCCAGTAGTTCGGTCCAGGGATTATCCTATGGCTACACCTTC	CASSSVQGLSYGYTF
.	TRBV29-1	few	TRBJ1-2	TGCAGCGCACCACAGGGCGACTATGGCTACACCTTC	CSAPQGDYGYTF
TRBD1	TRBV12-5	.	TRBJ2-2	TGTGCTAGTGGTTTCACACCGACAGGGGGGCCCGGGGAGCTGTTTTTT	CASGFTPTGGPGELFF
.	TRBV15	.	TRBJ2-2	TGTGCCACCAGCAGATCAAACACCGGGGAGCTGTTTTTT	CATSRSNTGELFF
.	TRBV6-2/TRBV6-3	.	TRBJ2-3	TGTGCCAGCAGTATCACCGGGACTTCCACAGATACGCAGTATTTT	CASSITGTSTDTQYF
.	TRBV3-1/TRBV3-2	.	TRBJ1-1	TGTGCCTCTCAGGGTCCGTATTCCACTGAAGCTTTCTTT	CASQGPYSTEAFF
.	TRBV19	.	TRBJ2-3	TGTGCCAGTAGTATAGATCTTTATCAGGGACGTTCTAGCACAGATACGCAGTATTTT	CASSIDLYQGRSSTDTQYF
.	TRBV11-1	.	TRBJ2-3	TGTGCCAGCAGCTTTTATCAGGGGATAGATACGCAGTATTTT	CASSFYQGIDTQYF
TRBD2	TRBV7-3	.	TRBJ2-3	TGTGCCAGCAGCTTATCTCTAGCGGGGGGATTGACAGATACGCAGTATTTT	CASSLSLAGGLTDTQYF
TRBD2	TRBV9	.	TRBJ2-1	TGTGCCAGCGGGGTAGCGGGGTACTACGACAATGAGCAGTTCTTC	CASGVAGYYDNEQFF
.	TRBV9	.	TRBJ1-3	TGTGCCAGCACCCCGAGGTTTGGTGGAAACACCATATATTTT	CASTPRFGGNTIYF
.	TRBV28	.	TRBJ1-2	TGTGCCAGCAGTTTGAGTGGTCGTGGCTACACCTTC	CASSLSGRGYTF
TRBD1	TRBV6-6	.	TRBJ1-2	TGTGCCAGCACCTATGGACAGGGCCTGGGGGGCTACACCTTC	CASTYGQGLGGYTF
TRBD1	TRBV6-6	.	TRBJ1-4	TGTGCCAGCAGTCCGGGACAGGTGAATGAAAAACTGTTTTTT	CASSPGQVNEKLFF
TRBD1	TRBV24-1	few	TRBJ2-5	TGTGCCACCAGTGATGGGGGACAGGGAATCCAAGAGACCCAGTACTTC	CATSDGGQGIQETQYF
.	TRBV19	.	TRBJ1-2	TGTGCCAGTAGTATAGGAGGACCCGATGGCTACACCTTC	CASSIGGPDGYTF
.	TRBV5-1	.	TRBJ2-3	TGCGCCAGCAGCGCCGGGGTGATCCTAGATACGCAGTATTTT	CASSAGVILDTQYF
.	TRBV18	once	TRBJ1-5	TGTGCCAGCTCACGAGCGACAGGTATCCAGCCCCAGCATTTT	CASSRATGIQPQHF
.	TRBV7-3	few	TRBJ2-2	TGTGCCAGCAGCGAAGGACAGAAAAACACCGGGGAGCTGTTTTTT	CASSEGQKNTGELFF
.	TRBV7-3	.	TRBJ1-1	TGTGCCAGCAGCTTCGGGCCCTGGGCTGGCACTGAAGCTTTCTTT	CASSFGPWAGTEAFF